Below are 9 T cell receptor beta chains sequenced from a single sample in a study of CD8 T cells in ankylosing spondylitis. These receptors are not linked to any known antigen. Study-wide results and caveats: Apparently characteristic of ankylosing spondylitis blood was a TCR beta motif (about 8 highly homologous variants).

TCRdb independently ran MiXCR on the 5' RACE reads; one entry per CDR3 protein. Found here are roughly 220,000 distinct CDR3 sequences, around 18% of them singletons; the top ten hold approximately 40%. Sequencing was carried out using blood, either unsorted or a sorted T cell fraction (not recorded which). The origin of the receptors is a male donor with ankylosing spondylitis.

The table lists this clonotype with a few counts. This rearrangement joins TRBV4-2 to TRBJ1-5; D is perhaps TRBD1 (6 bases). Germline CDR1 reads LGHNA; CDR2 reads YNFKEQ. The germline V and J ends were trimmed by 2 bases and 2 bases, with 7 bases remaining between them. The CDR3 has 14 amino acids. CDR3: CASSQPGGNQPQHF. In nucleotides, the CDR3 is TGTGCCAGCAGCCAACCAGGGGGCAATCAGCCCCAGCATTTT.

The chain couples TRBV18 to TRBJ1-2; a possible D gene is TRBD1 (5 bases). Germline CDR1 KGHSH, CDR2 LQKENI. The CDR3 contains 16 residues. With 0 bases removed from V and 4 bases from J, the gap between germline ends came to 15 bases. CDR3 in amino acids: CASSPPFGAGTYGYTF. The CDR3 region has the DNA TGTGCCAGCTCACCACCGTTTGGGGCAGGGACCTATGGCTACACCTTC.

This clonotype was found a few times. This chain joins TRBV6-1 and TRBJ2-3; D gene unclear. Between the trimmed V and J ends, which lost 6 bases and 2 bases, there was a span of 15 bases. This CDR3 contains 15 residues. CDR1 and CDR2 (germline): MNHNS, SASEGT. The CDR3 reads CASSQVLESTDTQYF. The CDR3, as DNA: TGTGCCAGCAGCCAAGTCCTAGAATCCACAGATACGCAGTATTTT.

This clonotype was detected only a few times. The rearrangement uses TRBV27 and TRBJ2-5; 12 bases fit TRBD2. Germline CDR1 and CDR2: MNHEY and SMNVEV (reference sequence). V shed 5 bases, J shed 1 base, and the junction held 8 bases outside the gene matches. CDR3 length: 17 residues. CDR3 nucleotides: TGTGCCAGCAGTCCCATCCGGACTAGCGGGATCCAAGAGACCCAGTACTTC. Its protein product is CASSPIRTSGIQETQYF.

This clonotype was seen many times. For the CDR3, the DNA is TGTGCCAGCAGACCACCCCGGGGAGTAGCGGCGAACACCGGGGAGCTGTTTTTT. Translating it yields CASRPPRGVAANTGELFF. The chain has TRBV11-2 and TRBJ2-2; weak D call: TRBD2 (6 bases). CDR1 SGHAT and CDR2 FQNNGV come from the germline V gene. The CDR3 contains 18 residues. The V and J ends lost 6 bases and 0 bases respectively, with 20 bases between them.

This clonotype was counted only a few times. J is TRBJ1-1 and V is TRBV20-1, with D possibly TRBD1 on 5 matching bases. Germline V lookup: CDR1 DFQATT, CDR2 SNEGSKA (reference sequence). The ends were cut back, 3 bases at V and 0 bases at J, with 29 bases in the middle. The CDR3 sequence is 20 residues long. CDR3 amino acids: CSARLYPTREGLVVNTEAFF. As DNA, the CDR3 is TGCAGTGCTAGGCTATACCCAACTAGGGAGGGGTTGGTAGTGAACACTGAAGCTTTCTTT.

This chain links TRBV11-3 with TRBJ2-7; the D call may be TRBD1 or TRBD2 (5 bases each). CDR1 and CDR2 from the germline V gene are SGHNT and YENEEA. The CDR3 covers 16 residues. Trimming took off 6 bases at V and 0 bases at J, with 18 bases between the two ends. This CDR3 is CASSRDLGKSSYEQYF. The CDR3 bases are TGTGCCAGCAGTCGGGACCTGGGAAAAAGCTCCTACGAGCAGTACTTC.

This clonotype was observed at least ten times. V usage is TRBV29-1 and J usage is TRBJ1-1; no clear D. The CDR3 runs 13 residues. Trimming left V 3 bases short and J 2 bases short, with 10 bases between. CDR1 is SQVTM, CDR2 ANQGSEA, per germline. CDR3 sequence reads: CSVDMDLNTEAFF. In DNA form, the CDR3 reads TGCAGCGTTGATATGGATTTAAACACTGAAGCTTTCTTT.

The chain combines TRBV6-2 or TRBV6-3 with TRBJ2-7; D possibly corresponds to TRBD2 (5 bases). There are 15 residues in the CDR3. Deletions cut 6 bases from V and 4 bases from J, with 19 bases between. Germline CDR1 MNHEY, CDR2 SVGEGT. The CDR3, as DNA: TGTGCCAGCAGACCACGGACTTATCCCCCGTACGAGCAGTACTTC. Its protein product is CASRPRTYPPYEQYF.